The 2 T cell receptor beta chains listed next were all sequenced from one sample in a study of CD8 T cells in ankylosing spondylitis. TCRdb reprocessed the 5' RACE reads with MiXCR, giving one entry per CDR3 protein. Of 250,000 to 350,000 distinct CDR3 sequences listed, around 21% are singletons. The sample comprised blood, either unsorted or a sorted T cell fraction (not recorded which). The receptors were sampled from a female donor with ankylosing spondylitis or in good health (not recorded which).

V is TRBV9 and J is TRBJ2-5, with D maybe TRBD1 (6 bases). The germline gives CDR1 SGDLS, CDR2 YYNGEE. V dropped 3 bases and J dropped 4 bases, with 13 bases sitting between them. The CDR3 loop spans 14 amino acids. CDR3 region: CASSAGQWIETQYF. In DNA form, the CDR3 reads TGTGCCAGCAGCGCCGGACAGTGGATAGAGACCCAGTACTTC.

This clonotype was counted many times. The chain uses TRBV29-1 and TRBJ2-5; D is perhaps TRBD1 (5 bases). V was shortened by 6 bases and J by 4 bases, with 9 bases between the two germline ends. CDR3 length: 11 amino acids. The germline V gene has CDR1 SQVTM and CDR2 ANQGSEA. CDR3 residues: CSVDRSETQYF. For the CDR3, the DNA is TGCAGCGTCGACAGATCAGAGACCCAGTACTTC.